The rows below give T cell receptor beta chains drawn from one sample of a study of shared clonotypes between healthy human individuals. Repertoires were generated with immunoSEQ multiplex PCR, while TCRdb's copy carries only in-frame clones and drops some. In the table there are approximately 530,000 clones, about 96% of which are singletons. Input material: naive CD4+ T cells sorted from blood. The receptors derive from a woman aged 25 to 45 in good health. CDR3s include the opening cysteine and the closing phenylalanine or tryptophan. D genes are given only for firm matches. The size of a clone is reported for some rows only, either as once, few or many, or as a class for expanded clones.

size: -; J: TRBJ2-3; V: TRBV6-1; D: TRBD1; DNA: TGTGCCAGCAGTGTTTGGGACAGCTCCACAGATACGCAGTATTTT; CDR3: CASSVWDSSTDTQYF
size: -; J: TRBJ1-2; V: TRBV4-2; D: TRBD1; DNA: TGTGCCAGCAGCCAAGATAGGTTCGACAGGGTGGTTGGCTACACCTTC; CDR3: CASSQDRFDRVVGYTF
size: -; J: TRBJ2-1; V: TRBV6-6; D: TRBD1; DNA: TGTGCCAGCAGTAAACAGGGGACGGGGATCAATGAGCAGTTCTTC; CDR3: CASSKQGTGINEQFF
size: -; J: TRBJ1-1; V: TRBV28; D: -; DNA: TGTGCCAGCAGTACTTTTTCGGCTCTTGAAGCTTTCTTT; CDR3: CASSTFSALEAFF
size: -; J: TRBJ1-2; V: TRBV5-8; D: -; DNA: TGTGCCAGCAGCTTGGGTGGAGGGAGACTCAGCAACTATGGCTACACCTTC; CDR3: CASSLGGGRLSNYGYTF
size: once; J: TRBJ2-7; V: TRBV11-2; D: TRBD2; DNA: TGTGCCAGCAGACGATCCGGGACTAGGGGTTTTCGAGAGCAGTACTTC; CDR3: CASRRSGTRGFREQYF
size: -; J: TRBJ1-5; V: TRBV28; D: TRBD1; DNA: TGTGCCAGCAGGGGACAGGGGGCTTTTCAGCCCCAGCATTTT; CDR3: CASRGQGAFQPQHF
size: once; J: TRBJ2-2; V: TRBV7-9; D: TRBD1; DNA: TGTGCCAGCAGCGTCAAAGGGACAGGGGGCACCGGGGAGCTGTTTTTT; CDR3: CASSVKGTGGTGELFF
size: -; J: TRBJ2-1; V: TRBV5-4; D: -; DNA: TGTGCCAGCAGCTTGGTAACGACTCGTGAGCAGTTCTTC; CDR3: CASSLVTTREQFF
size: -; J: TRBJ1-1; V: TRBV19; D: -; DNA: TGTGCCACCAAGGGAAGGACTGAAGCTTTCTTT; CDR3: CATKGRTEAFF
size: -; J: TRBJ2-7; V: TRBV5-6; D: -; DNA: TGTGCCAGCCTCAGGGAAATTTACTCCTACGAGCAGTACTTC; CDR3: CASLREIYSYEQYF
size: -; J: TRBJ2-2; V: TRBV9; D: TRBD2; DNA: TGTGCCAGCAGCGTAGCGGGAGGCGGGGAGCTGTTTTTT; CDR3: CASSVAGGGELFF
size: -; J: TRBJ1-1; V: TRBV9; D: -; DNA: TGTGCCAGCAGCTCCCCAGGAGACACTGAAGCTTTCTTT; CDR3: CASSSPGDTEAFF
size: -; J: TRBJ1-5; V: TRBV28; D: TRBD1; DNA: TGTGCCAGCAGTTTAGGACAGGCGCGGGGGGTCAGGTGGCCCCAGCATTTT; CDR3: CASSLGQARGVRWPQHF
size: once; J: TRBJ1-5; V: TRBV2; D: -; DNA: TGTGCCAGCAGTGATGGAATAGGGGTTCGGAGCAATCAGCCCCAGCATTTT; CDR3: CASSDGIGVRSNQPQHF
size: -; J: TRBJ1-1; V: TRBV16; D: TRBD1; DNA: TGTGCCAGCAGCTTCCCGGGACAGATAAACACTGAAGCTTTCTTT; CDR3: CASSFPGQINTEAFF
size: -; J: TRBJ1-2; V: TRBV6-5; D: TRBD1; DNA: TGTGCCAGCAGTTCCGGGACAGGGATGTCGTGGGGCTACACCTTC; CDR3: CASSSGTGMSWGYTF
size: -; J: TRBJ2-2; V: TRBV6-1; D: TRBD2; DNA: TGTGCCAGCAGTGAAAGTCCTAGCGGGAACACCGGGGAGCTGTTTTTT; CDR3: CASSESPSGNTGELFF
size: -; J: TRBJ1-5; V: TRBV28; D: -; DNA: TGTGCCAGCAGCAAAACACGGCTCTACGGGTTCGATCAGCCCCAGCATTTT; CDR3: CASSKTRLYGFDQPQHF
size: -; J: TRBJ2-7; V: TRBV25-1; D: TRBD1; DNA: TGTGCCAGCAGTGATGGGAGACAGGGACCTTGCGAGCAGTACTTC; CDR3: CASSDGRQGPCEQYF
size: -; J: TRBJ1-4; V: TRBV5-6; D: -; DNA: TGTGCCAGCAGCTTCGGAGCAGCGAATGAAAAACTGTTTTTT; CDR3: CASSFGAANEKLFF
size: -; J: TRBJ2-7; V: TRBV6-1; D: -; DNA: TGTGCCAGCAGAATACACAGGGCCACATCCTACGAGCAGTACTTC; CDR3: CASRIHRATSYEQYF
size: -; J: TRBJ1-1; V: TRBV18; D: TRBD1; DNA: TGTGCCAGCTCACCCGGGACAGGGGGAAGGAGCACTGAAGCTTTCTTT; CDR3: CASSPGTGGRSTEAFF
size: -; J: TRBJ2-3; V: TRBV12-5; D: -; DNA: TGTGCTAGTGGTTTGGTACTCGCTGAGGGCACCCCAGATACGCAGTATTTT; CDR3: CASGLVLAEGTPDTQYF
size: -; J: TRBJ2-5; V: TRBV11-1; D: -; DNA: TGTGCCAGCAGCCGCGGTCTAGGACAAGAGACCCAGTACTTC; CDR3: CASSRGLGQETQYF
size: -; J: TRBJ1-5; V: TRBV5-4; D: TRBD1; DNA: TGTGCCAGCAGCTCCGGGACAGGGGGCAATCAGCCCCAGCATTTT; CDR3: CASSSGTGGNQPQHF
size: -; J: TRBJ2-5; V: TRBV19; D: -; DNA: TGTGCCACCCGGACTGGAAAAGTTGAGAAAGAGACCCAGTACTTC; CDR3: CATRTGKVEKETQYF
size: -; J: TRBJ2-7; V: TRBV7-2; D: TRBD2; DNA: TGTGCCAGCAGCCTGGGGGGGGAGGGAAGCTACTACGAGCAGTACTTC; CDR3: CASSLGGEGSYYEQYF
size: -; J: TRBJ1-1; V: TRBV28; D: -; DNA: TGTGCCAGCAGAGCACAGGGAACTGAAGCTTTCTTT; CDR3: CASRAQGTEAFF
size: -; J: TRBJ1-2; V: TRBV28; D: -; DNA: TGTGCCAGCAGCTCCACCGGGACCATAGGCTACACCTTC; CDR3: CASSSTGTIGYTF
size: once; J: TRBJ2-3; V: TRBV5-1; D: -; DNA: TGCGCCAGCAGTCCGGACGGGGAAGATACGCAGTATTTT; CDR3: CASSPDGEDTQYF
size: -; J: TRBJ2-2; V: TRBV7-6; D: -; DNA: TGTGCCAGCATCCGATCAAGGCGTTCCGCCGGGGAGCTGTTTTTT; CDR3: CASIRSRRSAGELFF
size: once; J: TRBJ1-2; V: TRBV7-3; D: TRBD1; DNA: TGTGCCAGCAGCCCGGGACAGGGCGGCGGCTACACCTTC; CDR3: CASSPGQGGGYTF
size: -; J: TRBJ1-6; V: TRBV28; D: TRBD1; DNA: TGTGCCAGCAGGGTGAGGACAGGGAGGGATTCACCCCTCCACTTT; CDR3: CASRVRTGRDSPLHF
size: -; J: TRBJ1-3; V: TRBV10-3; D: TRBD1; DNA: TGTGCCATCAGCCGGGACAGGAGCTCTGGAAACACCATATATTTT; CDR3: CAISRDRSSGNTIYF
size: -; J: TRBJ2-1; V: TRBV7-3; D: TRBD2; DNA: TGTGCCAGCAGCTTACAGGGGACTAGCGGGAGCGATGAGCAGTTCTTC; CDR3: CASSLQGTSGSDEQFF
size: -; J: TRBJ2-7; V: TRBV27; D: -; DNA: TGTGCCAGCAGTTGGGACCGGGACAACTACGAGCAGTACTTC; CDR3: CASSWDRDNYEQYF
size: -; J: TRBJ1-1; V: TRBV28; D: -; DNA: TGTGCCAGCAGACCCGGGACAATTGAAGCTTTCTTT; CDR3: CASRPGTIEAFF
size: -; J: TRBJ2-1; V: TRBV7-9; D: TRBD2; DNA: TGTGCCAGCAGAGCCGGGACTAGCGGGAGGGAATCCTACAATGAGCAGTTCTTC; CDR3: CASRAGTSGRESYNEQFF
size: -; J: TRBJ1-2; V: TRBV7-2; D: -; DNA: TGTGCCAGCAGCATCCTGACAGGCTCCTATGGCTACACCTTC; CDR3: CASSILTGSYGYTF
size: -; J: TRBJ1-5; V: TRBV5-8; D: -; DNA: TGTGCCAGCAGCCAGGATGATCAGCCCCAGCATTTT; CDR3: CASSQDDQPQHF
size: -; J: TRBJ1-5; V: TRBV6-6; D: -; DNA: TGTGCCAGCACCAACGGGGAGAGTAGCAATCAGCCCCAGCATTTT; CDR3: CASTNGESSNQPQHF
size: -; J: TRBJ1-2; V: TRBV27; D: -; DNA: TGTGCCAGCAGTTCCCCAAACTATGGCTACACCTTC; CDR3: CASSSPNYGYTF
size: -; J: TRBJ1-3; V: TRBV7-8; D: -; DNA: TGTGCCAGCAGCTACAGGGAAGGGAGAGGCTCTGGAAACACCATATATTTT; CDR3: CASSYREGRGSGNTIYF
size: -; J: TRBJ2-1; V: TRBV28; D: -; DNA: TGTGCCAGCAGACGCGCCCCACTAGTTCTTGAGCAGTTCTTC; CDR3: CASRRAPLVLEQFF
size: -; J: TRBJ2-3; V: TRBV7-2; D: TRBD1; DNA: TGTGCCAGCAGCTTAGCGTTACAGGGGGCGGGAGATACGCAGTATTTT; CDR3: CASSLALQGAGDTQYF
size: -; J: TRBJ1-5; V: TRBV27; D: -; DNA: TGTGCCAGCGGACAAGCCAATCAGCCCCAGCATTTT; CDR3: CASGQANQPQHF
size: -; J: TRBJ1-1; V: TRBV18; D: -; DNA: TGTGCCAGCTCACCCACAGGACAGAGGAACACTGAAGCTTTCTTT; CDR3: CASSPTGQRNTEAFF
size: once; J: TRBJ2-1; V: TRBV27; D: -; DNA: TGTGCCAGCAGTCCTTCAGGGGGAGGTGAGCAGTTCTTC; CDR3: CASSPSGGGEQFF
size: -; J: TRBJ1-4; V: TRBV7-9; D: -; DNA: TGTGCCAGCGGCCGGGGGCCCGAGGGCCTCCCCAATGAAAAACTGTTTTTT; CDR3: CASGRGPEGLPNEKLFF
size: -; J: TRBJ2-3; V: TRBV6-6; D: -; DNA: TGTGCCAGCCGCCCAGGAGGGGTAGATACGCAGTATTTT; CDR3: CASRPGGVDTQYF
size: -; J: TRBJ2-1; V: TRBV7-6; D: TRBD2; DNA: TGTGCCAGCAGCTCATTAGCGGGAGGGTCCTACAATGAGCAGTTCTTC; CDR3: CASSSLAGGSYNEQFF
size: -; J: TRBJ2-3; V: TRBV15; D: -; DNA: TGTGCCACCAGCAGAGATCGTCGGCAGCCAGATACGCAGTATTTT; CDR3: CATSRDRRQPDTQYF
size: -; J: TRBJ2-7; V: TRBV20-1; D: -; DNA: TGCAGTGCTGTCGCGCTAGGCGAGCAGTACTTC; CDR3: CSAVALGEQYF
size: -; J: TRBJ1-6; V: TRBV30; D: TRBD1; DNA: TGTGCCTGGTTTCACTACCCGGGACAGGGCGGTTCACCCCTCCACTTT; CDR3: CAWFHYPGQGGSPLHF
size: -; J: TRBJ1-2; V: TRBV28; D: TRBD1; DNA: TGTGCCAGCAGCCCGGGACAGGGGGCTGGTTATGGCTACACCTTC; CDR3: CASSPGQGAGYGYTF
size: -; J: TRBJ1-5; V: TRBV19; D: -; DNA: TGTGCCAGTAGTGTAGGGTACGGCAATCAGCCCCAGCATTTT; CDR3: CASSVGYGNQPQHF
size: -; J: TRBJ2-1; V: TRBV5-1; D: -; DNA: TGCGCCAGCAGCTTGTCAGCAATCAATGAGCAGTTCTTC; CDR3: CASSLSAINEQFF